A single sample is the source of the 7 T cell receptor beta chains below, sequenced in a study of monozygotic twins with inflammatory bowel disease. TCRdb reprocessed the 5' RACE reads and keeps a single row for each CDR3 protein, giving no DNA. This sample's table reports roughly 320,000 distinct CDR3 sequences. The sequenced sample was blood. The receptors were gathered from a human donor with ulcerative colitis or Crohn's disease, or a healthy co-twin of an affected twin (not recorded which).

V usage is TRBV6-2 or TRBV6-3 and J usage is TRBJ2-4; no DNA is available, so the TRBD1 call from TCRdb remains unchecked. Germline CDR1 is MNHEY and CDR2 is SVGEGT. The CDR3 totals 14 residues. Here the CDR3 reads CASANRDTKNIQYF.

CDR3 residues: CASSPLDGKQETQYF. This rearrangement joins TRBV28 to TRBJ2-5; TCRdb gives TRBD2 as the D gene, but with no DNA this cannot be confirmed. This CDR3 spans 15 amino acids. From germline, CDR1 is MDHEN and CDR2 SYDVKM.

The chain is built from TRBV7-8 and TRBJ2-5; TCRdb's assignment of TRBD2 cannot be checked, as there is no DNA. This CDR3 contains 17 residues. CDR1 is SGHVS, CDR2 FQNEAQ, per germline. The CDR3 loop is CASSLGYGAGSQETQYF.

The CDR3 sequence is CASSRQGLGFSRSYNEQFF. The chain employs TRBV12-3 or TRBV12-4 and TRBJ2-1; the D call of TRBD1 rests on TCRdb alone, since no DNA is present to check it. This CDR3 spans 19 amino acids.

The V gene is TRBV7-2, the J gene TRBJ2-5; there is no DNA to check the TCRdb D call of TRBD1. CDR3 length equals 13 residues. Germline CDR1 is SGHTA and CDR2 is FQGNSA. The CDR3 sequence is CASSSGARETQYF.

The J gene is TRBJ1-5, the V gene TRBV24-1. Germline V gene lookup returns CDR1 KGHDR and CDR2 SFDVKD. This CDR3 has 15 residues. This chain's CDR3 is CATGGGGSANQPQHF.

The CDR3: CASSRFNEQFF. The chain carries TRBV27 and TRBJ2-1. The CDR3 loop spans 11 amino acids. Per the germline V gene, CDR1 is MNHEY and CDR2 is SMNVEV (reference sequence).